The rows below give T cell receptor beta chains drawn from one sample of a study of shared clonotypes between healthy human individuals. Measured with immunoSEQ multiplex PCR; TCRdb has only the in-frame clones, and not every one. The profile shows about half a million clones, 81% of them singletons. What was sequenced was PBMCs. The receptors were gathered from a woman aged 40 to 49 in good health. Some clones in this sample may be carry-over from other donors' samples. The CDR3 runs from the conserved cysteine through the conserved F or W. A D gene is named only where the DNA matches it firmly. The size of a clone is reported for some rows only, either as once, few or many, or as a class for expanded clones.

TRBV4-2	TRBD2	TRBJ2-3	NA	CASSQEFLAGRTDTQYF	TGTGCCAGCAGCCAAGAGTTCCTAGCGGGACGAACAGATACGCAGTATTTT
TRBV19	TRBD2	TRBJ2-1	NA	CATGSQPAGGYNEQFF	TGTGCCACCGGGTCCCAGCCCGCGGGGGGTTACAATGAGCAGTTCTTC
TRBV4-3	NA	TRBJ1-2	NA	CASSPTWARALNYGYTF	TGCGCCAGCAGCCCGACTTGGGCCAGGGCCCTTAACTATGGCTACACCTTC
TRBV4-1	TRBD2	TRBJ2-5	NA	CASSLLAGKETQYF	TGCGCCAGCAGCCTTTTAGCGGGGAAAGAGACCCAGTACTTC
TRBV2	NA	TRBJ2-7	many	CASSGSSYEQYF	TGTGCCAGCTCAGGGTCCTCCTACGAGCAGTACTTC
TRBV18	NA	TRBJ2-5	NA	CASSLDIQETQYF	TGTGCCAGCTCCCTTGACATCCAAGAGACCCAGTACTTC
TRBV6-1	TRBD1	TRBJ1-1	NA	CAVRQGKDTEAFF	TGTGCCGTAAGACAGGGGAAGGACACTGAAGCTTTCTTT
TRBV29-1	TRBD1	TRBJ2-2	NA	CSVGRDRGVGELFF	TGCAGCGTTGGGCGGGACAGGGGTGTCGGGGAGCTGTTTTTT
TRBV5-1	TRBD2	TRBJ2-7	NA	CASSSSSGRAYEQYF	TGCGCCAGCAGTTCCTCTAGCGGGAGGGCCTACGAGCAGTACTTC
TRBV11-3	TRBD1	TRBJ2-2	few	CASSFWMTGATGELFF	TGTGCCAGCAGCTTTTGGATGACAGGGGCCACCGGGGAGCTGTTTTTT
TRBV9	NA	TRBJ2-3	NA	CASSPSAGRTDTQYF	TGTGCCAGCAGCCCCTCGGCGGGGAGGACAGATACGCAGTATTTT
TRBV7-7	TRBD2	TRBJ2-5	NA	CASSLLGGGETQYF	TGTGCTAGCAGCTTACTCGGGGGGGGAGAGACCCAGTACTTC
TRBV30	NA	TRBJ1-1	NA	CALSVGPQLNTEAFF	TGTGCCTTGAGTGTAGGCCCTCAACTTAACACTGAAGCTTTCTTT
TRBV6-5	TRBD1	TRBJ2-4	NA	CASRLRQGKNIQYF	TGTGCCAGCAGACTGAGACAGGGGAAAAACATTCAGTACTTC